This TCR beta chain was recovered during a study of blood T cell repertoires in COVID-19. Across the study: Researchers got acute and convalescent COVID-19 samples from the United States, Italy and Spain. From T cells, B-cell-depleted T cells, or PBMCs came the material, which was cDNA or gDNA.

This clone was seen once. Profiling relied on immunoSEQ multiplex PCR, and the TCRdb table lists in-frame clones only, not all of them. The data show fewer than 250,000 clones, 85% to 95% seen once. This CDR3 has 17 amino acids. V lost 2 bases to trimming and J lost 1 base; unmatched junction nucleotides: 5. Germline CDR1 reads LNHDA; CDR2 reads SQIVND (reference sequence). Followed over time, Seattle patients had been enrolled while infection was active. The sequencing sample was made of peripheral blood. This receptor was identified in a man aged 25 to 40 with COVID-19, enrolled during active disease. The chain is built from TRBV19 and TRBJ2-2, with 9 bases that match TRBD2. The CDR3 DNA follows: TGTGCCAGTAGTATAAGTAGCGGGGGCGTGAACACCGGGGAGCTGTTTTTT. The encoded protein is CASSISSGGVNTGELFF.